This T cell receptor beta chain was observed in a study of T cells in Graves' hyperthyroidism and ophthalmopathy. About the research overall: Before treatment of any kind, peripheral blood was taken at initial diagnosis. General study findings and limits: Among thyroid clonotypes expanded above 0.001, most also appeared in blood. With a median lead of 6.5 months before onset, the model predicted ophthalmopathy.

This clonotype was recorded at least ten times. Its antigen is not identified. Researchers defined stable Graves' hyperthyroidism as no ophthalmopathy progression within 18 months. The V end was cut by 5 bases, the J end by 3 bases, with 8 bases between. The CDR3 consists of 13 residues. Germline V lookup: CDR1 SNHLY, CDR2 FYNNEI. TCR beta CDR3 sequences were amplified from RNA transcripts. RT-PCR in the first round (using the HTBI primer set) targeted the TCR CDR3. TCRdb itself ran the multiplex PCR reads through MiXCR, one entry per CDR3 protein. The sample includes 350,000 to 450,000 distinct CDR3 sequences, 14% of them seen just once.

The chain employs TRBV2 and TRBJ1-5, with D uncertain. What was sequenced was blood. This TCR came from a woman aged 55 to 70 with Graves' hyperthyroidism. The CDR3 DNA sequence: TGTGCCAGCAGTCGACGGGACAATCAGCCCCAGCATTTT. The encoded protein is CASSRRDNQPQHF.